Described below is a single T cell receptor (beta chain) sequence and its context. V lost 2 bases, J lost 2 bases, and 22 bases lay in between. In germline, CDR1 is LNHNV, CDR2 YYDKDF (reference sequence). CDR3 length: 19 residues. These data belong to a study of blood T cell repertoires in COVID-19. Data came from immunoSEQ multiplex PCR; TCRdb stores just in-frame clones and leaves some out. This sample carries about 69,000 clones, roughly 80% of them seen once, and the ten largest clones take roughly 9.7%. The chain couples TRBV15 to TRBJ1-5, with D unclear. The sample was peripheral blood. The TCR was taken from a woman older than 75 with acute or convalescent COVID-19. CDR3: CATSRLLGPGGLGNQPQHF. DNA of the CDR3: TGTGCCACCAGCAGACTTCTCGGGCCGGGAGGGCTCGGCAATCAGCCCCAGCATTTT.